These 8 T cell receptor beta chains share one sample of origin, sequenced in a study of monozygotic twins with inflammatory bowel disease. TCRdb reprocessed the 5' RACE reads and reports one entry per CDR3 protein, with no DNA. This sample's table has around 380,000 distinct CDR3 sequences. Input material: blood. The receptors derive from a human donor with ulcerative colitis or Crohn's disease, or a healthy co-twin of an affected twin (not recorded which).

The chain employs TRBV5-4 and TRBJ2-3; there is no DNA to check the TCRdb D call of TRBD2. The germline V gene encodes CDR1 SGHNT and CDR2 YYREEE (reference sequence). This CDR3 contains 15 residues. The CDR3 here is CASSSLAGGIDTQYF.

This chain connects TRBV14 to TRBJ2-7. Germline V CDR1 and CDR2: SGHDN, FVKESK. There are 13 residues in the CDR3. The CDR3 region is CASRRTGAHEQYF. The whole variable domain, filled in from reference TRBV14 and TRBJ2-7, reads EAGVTQFPSHSVIEKGQTVTLRCDPISGHDNLYWYRRVMGKEIKFLLHFVKESKQDESGMPNNRFLAERTGGTYSTLKVQPAELEDSGVYFCASRRTGAHEQYFGPGTRLTVT.

The chain combines TRBV7-3 with TRBJ2-7. The CDR3 is made up of 16 amino acids. The germline gives CDR1 SGHTA, CDR2 FQGTGA. The chain's CDR3 is CASSLTIKSRTYEQYF.

This chain links TRBV11-1 with TRBJ1-1. The CDR3 totals 12 residues. Germline V lookup: CDR1 SGHAT, CDR2 FQDESV (reference sequence). The CDR3 loop reads CASSPKPSEAFF.

This chain uses TRBV28 with TRBJ2-3; TCRdb selects TRBD1, and the lack of DNA leaves this call unchecked. The CDR3 has 13 residues. Germline CDR1 reads MDHEN; CDR2 reads SYDVKM. This CDR3 is CAASGLVTDTQYF.

The V gene is TRBV6-1, the J gene TRBJ1-2. Germline V gene sequence: CDR1 MNHNS, CDR2 SASEGT. The CDR3 extends over 12 amino acids. The chain's CDR3 is CASGLPNYGYTF.

This chain links TRBV20-1 with TRBJ2-2; TCRdb picks TRBD2, but there is no DNA to check that call. Germline loops: CDR1 DFQATT, CDR2 SNEGSKA (reference sequence). The CDR3 runs to 16 residues. The CDR3 reads CSATQLAGVGTGELFF.

The chain carries TRBV5-1 and TRBJ2-7; TCRdb names TRBD1, which stays unverified in the absence of DNA. Germline V gene lookup returns CDR1 SGHRS and CDR2 YFSETQ. The CDR3 runs 13 residues. This chain's CDR3 is CASSTYSGDEQYF.